The clone carrying this T cell receptor beta chain was recorded a few times. Using its own MiXCR run on the RT-PCR reads, TCRdb lists one record per CDR3 protein. The sample yields roughly 630,000 distinct CDR3 sequences, 12% to 15% seen once. This entry comes from a study of response to subunit inactivated influenza vaccine. Trimming removed 4 bases at V and 5 bases at J, with 18 bases between. CDR3 length equals 15 residues. CDR1 is SEHNR and CDR2 is FQNEAQ in the germline V gene (reference sequence). The TCR sequence derives from a man aged 50 to 60 who received an inactivated influenza vaccine. The chain carries TRBV7-9 and TRBJ2-7, with D perhaps TRBD2 (7 bases). The sequencing used PBMCs from blood, collected about 14 days before vaccination. CDR3 coding DNA: TGTGCCAGCAGCTGGGCGGGGGCTCAGTCCGACGAGCAGTACTTC. It specifies CASSWAGAQSDEQYF.